A single TCR beta chain is shown here with its context. Clones were sequenced by immunoSEQ multiplex PCR, and TCRdb holds only the in-frame ones, with some missing. In the table there are roughly 20,000 clones, roughly four fifths of which are singletons. Tumor tissue was taken before any definitive surgery or chemotherapy was given. The sample comes from a study of high-grade serous ovarian cancer treatment subgroups. The source material was tumor tissue. The sequence derives from a human donor with high-grade serous ovarian cancer.

The CDR3 region is CASKQGSSTNEKLFF. The CDR3 DNA follows: TGTGCCAGCAAACAGGGGTCGTCAACTAATGAAAAACTGTTTTTT. This chain joins TRBV27 and TRBJ1-4; 7 bases map to TRBD1. The germline V gene has CDR1 MNHEY and CDR2 SMNVEV (reference sequence). The CDR3 totals 15 residues. V was clipped by 7 bases and J by 0 bases; unmatched bases: 5.